This TCR beta chain was recovered during a study of cytomegalovirus exposure and HLA in healthy donors. In this sample, this clone turned up once. Its target is not known. The study, taken as a whole, reports: In vitro testing confirmed three CMV-associated chains as specific for CMV antigens. V- and J-gene trimming of TCR beta was linked (in a later analysis) to a missense DCLRE1C variant.

V was shortened by 1 base and J by 7 bases, with 11 bases between the two germline ends. This CDR3 is built from 14 residues. Germline V CDR1 and CDR2: SEHNR, FQNEAQ (reference sequence). PCR used 60 Vbeta primers and 13 Jbeta primers. Here immunoSEQ multiplex PCR was the method, and the copy in TCRdb shows in-frame clones only, minus some. The repertoire holds around 130,000 clones, with about four fifths as singletons. The chain employs TRBV7-9 and TRBJ2-1; D is possibly TRBD1 (5 bases). The receptor comes from a male donor in good health and CMV-seropositive. The sequenced sample consisted of PBMCs. The CDR3 nucleotides read TGTGCCAGCAGCTTAGAGGGGTGGTGGAATGAGCAGTTCTTC. This gives the protein CASSLEGWWNEQFF. Filled out from reference TRBV7-9 and TRBJ2-1, the complete variable domain reads DTGVSQNPRHKITKRGQNVTFRCDPISEHNRLYWYRQTLGQGPEFLTYFQNEAQLEKSRLLSDRFSAERPKGSFSTLEIQRTEQGDSAMYLCASSLEGWWNEQFFGPGTRLTVL.